The 7 T cell receptor beta chains listed next were all sequenced from one sample in a study of cytomegalovirus exposure and HLA in healthy donors. PCR amplification relied on 60 Vbeta primers (plus 13 Jbeta primers). Repertoires were generated with immunoSEQ multiplex PCR, while TCRdb's copy carries only in-frame clones and drops some. The sample consists of some 130,000 clones, 60% to 80% of them appearing once. Sequencing was performed on PBMCs. The origin of the receptors is a man younger than 35 in good health and CMV-seronegative.

The chain links TRBV19 to TRBJ1-2; D remains ambiguous. Trimming left V 10 bases short and J 3 bases short, with 21 bases between. Germline assignment: CDR1 LNHDA and CDR2 SQIVND (reference sequence). This CDR3 contains 15 residues. DNA for the CDR3: TGTGCCACGCACAAGGCAGGCCCTATTGACTATGGCTACACCTTC. Its protein is CATHKAGPIDYGYTF.

This clone was detected only a few times. The V call is TRBV28, the J call TRBJ2-5; 11 bases are a match to TRBD1. In germline, CDR1 is MDHEN, CDR2 SYDVKM. V trimming: 5 bases; J trimming: 4 bases; junction bases outside the gene matches: 3. The CDR3 spans 14 residues. This CDR3 reads CASSPGTGGETQYF. The CDR3 nucleotides are TGTGCCAGCAGTCCAGGGACAGGGGGAGAGACCCAGTACTTC. The full variable domain, with the rest looked up from reference TRBV28 and TRBJ2-5, is DVKVTQSSRYLVKRTGEKVFLECVQDMDHENMFWYRQDPGLGLRLIYFSYDVKMKEKGDIPEGYSVSREKKERFSLILESASTNQTSMYLCASSPGTGGETQYFGPGTRLLVL.

The chain carries TRBV9 and TRBJ2-5; TRBD2 matches at 12 bases. The junction had 17 bases not matched to a gene; V was cut back by 3 bases and J by 5 bases. The CDR3 sequence is 19 residues long. CDR1 and CDR2 (germline): SGDLS, YYNGEE. CDR3 nucleotides: TGTGCCAGCAGCGCGGGACTAGCGGGCTTTTCCTTAAGGATGGAGACCCAGTACTTC. Protein: CASSAGLAGFSLRMETQYF.

This sequence joins TRBV18 and TRBJ1-4, with a tentative D call TRBD1 (5 bases). The CDR3 has 15 amino acids. V was trimmed by 0 bases and J by 7 bases, leaving 12 bases between them. Germline assignment: CDR1 KGHSH and CDR2 LQKENI. This chain's CDR3 is CASSPPEPGGEKLFF. The CDR3 DNA reads TGTGCCAGCTCACCACCCGAACCCGGGGGTGAAAAACTGTTTTTT.

The chain joins TRBV6-6 to TRBJ1-2, with TRBD1 matching over 7 bases. Looked up from germline, CDR1 is MNHNY and CDR2 is SVGAGI (reference sequence). The CDR3 sequence is 12 residues long. Germline trimming cut 5 bases from V and 6 bases from J; bases unmatched to any gene: 3. CDR3: CASSPQGDGYTF. CDR3 bases: TGTGCCAGCAGTCCCCAGGGGGATGGCTACACCTTC.

The chain couples TRBV2 to TRBJ2-3; 7 nucleotides align to TRBD1. The CDR3 covers 15 residues. In germline, CDR1 is SNHLY, CDR2 FYNNEI. V lost 6 bases and J lost 0; bases outside the gene matches: 6. The CDR3 nucleotides are TGTGCCAGCAGGGCGACAGGGATCAGCACAGATACGCAGTATTTT. Translated, it gives CASRATGISTDTQYF.

This chain connects TRBV5-1 to TRBJ1-4, with a tentative D call TRBD1 (6 bases). Germline V CDR1 and CDR2: SGHRS, YFSETQ. Between the trimmed V and J ends, which lost 7 bases and 1 base, there was a span of 8 bases. CDR3 length equals 13 residues. The DNA for the CDR3 is TGCGCCAGCCAAGGGGGAACTAATGAAAAACTGTTTTTT. Its translation: CASQGGTNEKLFF.